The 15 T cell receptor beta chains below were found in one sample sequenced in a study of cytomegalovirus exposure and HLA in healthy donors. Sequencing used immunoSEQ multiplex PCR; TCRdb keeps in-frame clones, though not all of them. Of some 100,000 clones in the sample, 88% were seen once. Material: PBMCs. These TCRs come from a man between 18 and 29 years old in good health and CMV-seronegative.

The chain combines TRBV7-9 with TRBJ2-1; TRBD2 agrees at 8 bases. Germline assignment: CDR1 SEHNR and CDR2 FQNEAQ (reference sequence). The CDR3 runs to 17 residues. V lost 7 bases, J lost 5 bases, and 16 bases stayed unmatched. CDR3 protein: CASNFPGSVAGNNEQFF. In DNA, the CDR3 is TGTGCCAGCAACTTCCCGGGGTCGGTAGCGGGGAACAATGAGCAGTTCTTC.

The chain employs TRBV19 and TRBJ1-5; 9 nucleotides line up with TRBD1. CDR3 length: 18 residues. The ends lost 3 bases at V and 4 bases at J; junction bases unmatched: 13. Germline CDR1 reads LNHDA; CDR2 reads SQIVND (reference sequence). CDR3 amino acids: CASSIRSSGTGLNQPQHF. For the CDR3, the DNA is TGTGCCAGTAGTATTCGGTCTTCCGGGACAGGGTTAAATCAGCCCCAGCATTTT.

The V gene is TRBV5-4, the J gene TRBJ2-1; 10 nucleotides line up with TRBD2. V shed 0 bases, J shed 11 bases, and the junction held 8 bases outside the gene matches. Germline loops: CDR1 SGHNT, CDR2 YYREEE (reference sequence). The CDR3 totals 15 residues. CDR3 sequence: CASSLVFSGGSQQFF. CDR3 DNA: TGTGCCAGCAGCTTGGTTTTTAGCGGGGGGTCCCAGCAGTTCTTC. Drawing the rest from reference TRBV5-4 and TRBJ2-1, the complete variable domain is ETGVTQSPTHLIKTRGQQVTLRCSSQSGHNTVSWYQQALGQGPQFIFQYYREEENGRGNFPPRFSGLQFPNYSSELNVNALELDDSALYLCASSLVFSGGSQQFFGPGTRLTVL.

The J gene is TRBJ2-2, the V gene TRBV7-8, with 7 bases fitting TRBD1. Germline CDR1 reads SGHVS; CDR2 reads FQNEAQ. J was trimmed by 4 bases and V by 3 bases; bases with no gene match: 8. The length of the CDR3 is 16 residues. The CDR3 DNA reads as TGTGCCAGCAGCTTTATGCAGGGGGACCTCACCGGGGAGCTGTTTTTT. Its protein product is CASSFMQGDLTGELFF.

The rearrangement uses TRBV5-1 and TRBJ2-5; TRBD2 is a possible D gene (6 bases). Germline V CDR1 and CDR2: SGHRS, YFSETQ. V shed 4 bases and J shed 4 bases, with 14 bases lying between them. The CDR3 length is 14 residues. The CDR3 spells CASSLNGGGETQYF. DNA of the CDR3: TGCGCCAGCAGCCTCAACGGGGGAGGAGAGACCCAGTACTTC. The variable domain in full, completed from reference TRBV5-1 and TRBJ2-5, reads KAGVTQTPRYLIKTRGQQVTLSCSPISGHRSVSWYQQTPGQGLQFLFEYFSETQRNKGNFPGRFSGRQFSNSRSEMNVSTLELGDSALYLCASSLNGGGETQYFGPGTRLLVL.

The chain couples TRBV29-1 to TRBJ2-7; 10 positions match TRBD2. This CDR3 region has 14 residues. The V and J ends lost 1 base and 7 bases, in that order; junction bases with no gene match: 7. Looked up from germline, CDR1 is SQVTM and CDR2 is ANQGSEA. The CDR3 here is CSVEGSGRVREQYF. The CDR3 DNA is TGCAGCGTTGAAGGAAGCGGGAGGGTTCGTGAGCAGTACTTC.

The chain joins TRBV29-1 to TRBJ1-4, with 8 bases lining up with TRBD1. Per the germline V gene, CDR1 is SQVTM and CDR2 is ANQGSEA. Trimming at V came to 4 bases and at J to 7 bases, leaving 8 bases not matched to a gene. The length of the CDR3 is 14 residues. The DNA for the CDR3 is TGCAGCGTTGGCCGGACAGGGCTTGGTGAAAAACTGTTTTTT. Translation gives CSVGRTGLGEKLFF.

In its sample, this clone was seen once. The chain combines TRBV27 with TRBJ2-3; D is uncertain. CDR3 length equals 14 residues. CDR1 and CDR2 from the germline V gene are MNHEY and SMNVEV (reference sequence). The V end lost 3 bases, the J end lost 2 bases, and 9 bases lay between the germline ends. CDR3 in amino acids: CASSFSLYTDTQYF. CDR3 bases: TGTGCCAGCAGTTTTAGTTTGTACACAGATACGCAGTATTTT.

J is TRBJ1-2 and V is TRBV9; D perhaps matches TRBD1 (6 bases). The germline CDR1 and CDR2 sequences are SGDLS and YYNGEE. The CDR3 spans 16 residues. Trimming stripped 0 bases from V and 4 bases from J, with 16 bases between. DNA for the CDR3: TGTGCCAGCAGCGTAGGAGCTCTGGGGGCTGGCTATGGCTACACCTTC. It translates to CASSVGALGAGYGYTF.

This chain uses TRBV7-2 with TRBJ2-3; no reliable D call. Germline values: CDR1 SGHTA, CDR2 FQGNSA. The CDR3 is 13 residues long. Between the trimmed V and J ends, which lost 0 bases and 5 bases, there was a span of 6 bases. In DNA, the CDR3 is TGTGCCAGCAGCTTAGCGAGTAAAGATACGCAGTATTTT. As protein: CASSLASKDTQYF.

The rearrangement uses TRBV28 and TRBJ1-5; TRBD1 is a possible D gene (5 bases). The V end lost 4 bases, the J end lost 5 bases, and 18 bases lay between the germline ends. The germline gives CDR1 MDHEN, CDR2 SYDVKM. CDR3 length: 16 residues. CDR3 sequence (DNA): TGTGCCAGCAGTTCATACAGGAGGCGGGGGGATCAGCCCCAGCATTTT. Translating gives CASSSYRRRGDQPQHF.

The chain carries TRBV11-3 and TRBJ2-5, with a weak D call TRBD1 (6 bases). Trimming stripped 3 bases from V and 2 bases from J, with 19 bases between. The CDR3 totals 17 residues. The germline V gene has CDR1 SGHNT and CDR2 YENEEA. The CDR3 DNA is TGTGCCAGCAGCTTTCCTTCTTTGATGACAGGACAAGAGACCCAGTACTTC. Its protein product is CASSFPSLMTGQETQYF.

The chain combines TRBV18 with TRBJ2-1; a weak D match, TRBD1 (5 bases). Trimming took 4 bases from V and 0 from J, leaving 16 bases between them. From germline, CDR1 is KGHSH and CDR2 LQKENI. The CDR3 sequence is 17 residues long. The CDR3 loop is CASSRDSRKSSYNEQFF. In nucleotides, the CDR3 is TGTGCCAGCTCACGTGACAGTCGGAAAAGCTCCTACAATGAGCAGTTCTTC.

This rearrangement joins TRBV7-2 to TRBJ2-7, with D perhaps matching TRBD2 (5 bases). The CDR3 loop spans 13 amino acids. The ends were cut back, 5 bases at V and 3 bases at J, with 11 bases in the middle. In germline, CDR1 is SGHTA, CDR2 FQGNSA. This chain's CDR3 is CASSHNRGYEQYF. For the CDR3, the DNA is TGTGCCAGCAGCCACAACCGGGGCTACGAGCAGTACTTC. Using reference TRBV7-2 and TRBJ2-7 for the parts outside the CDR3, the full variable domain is GAGVSQSPSNKVTEKGKDVELRCDPISGHTALYWYRQSLGQGLEFLIYFQGNSAPDKSGLPSDRFSAERTGGSVSTLTIQRTQQEDSAVYLCASSHNRGYEQYFGPGTRLTVT.

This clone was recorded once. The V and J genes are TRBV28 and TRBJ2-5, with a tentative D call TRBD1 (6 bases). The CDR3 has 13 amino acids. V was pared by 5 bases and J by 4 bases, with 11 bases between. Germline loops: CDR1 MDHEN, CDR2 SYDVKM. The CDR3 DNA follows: TGTGCCAGCAGTACGACAGGTGTAGAGACCCAGTACTTC. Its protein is CASSTTGVETQYF.